The clone carrying this T cell receptor (beta chain) was seen just once. Its cognate antigen is unknown. This specimen comes from a study of graft-versus-host responses after intestinal transplantation. Study-level information: Each recipient received anti-thymocyte globulin induction, then tacrolimus and steroids for three to four years. Overall study findings and caveats: Some patients had graft-donor T cell macrochimerism. In their allografts, the ratios of graft-versus-host to host-versus-graft T cell clones were high.

This CDR3 spans 14 amino acids. Trimming at V came to 5 bases and at J to 3 bases, leaving 6 bases not matched to a gene. Germline V gene data show CDR1 as LGHNA and CDR2 as YNFKEQ. Sequencing was performed with immunoSEQ multiplex PCR; in TCRdb, only in-frame clones are kept and a portion is missing. The table lists about 100,000 clones, less than 90% of them singletons. This clonotype was sampled from a human donor who received an intestinal transplant. This chain joins TRBV4-2 and TRBJ1-2; TRBD1 matches at 7 bases. The sequencing used unstimulated CD4+ T cells sorted from spleen or lymph node cells, collected before intestinal transplant. CDR3: CASSLGDRDYGYTF. The CDR3 DNA is TGTGCCAGCAGCTTGGGGGACAGAGACTATGGCTACACCTTC.